Listed below are T cell receptor beta chains from one sample, sequenced in a study of cytomegalovirus exposure and HLA in healthy donors. Clones were sequenced by immunoSEQ multiplex PCR, and TCRdb holds only the in-frame ones, with some missing. The data contain about 160,000 clones, 60% to 85% of them seen just once; the ten biggest clones take up around 6.3%. Specimen: PBMCs. The receptors were sampled from a man over 45 in good health and CMV-seropositive. Both conserved end residues are part of each CDR3. Each record gives: V gene, J gene, CDR3 protein.

TRBV7-9	TRBJ1-2	CASSLVGGTNYGYTF
TRBV27	TRBJ2-5	CASSFYAPSIGQGEETQYF
TRBV4-2	TRBJ2-1	CASSQGTGQSSYNEQFF
TRBV10-3	TRBJ2-1	CAISEGGDNEQFF
TRBV11-2	TRBJ2-5	CASSLDGGRAETQYF
TRBV5-1	TRBJ2-1	CASSPGTGNEQFF
TRBV5-4	TRBJ2-3	CASSLGLTGTDTQYF
TRBV9	TRBJ2-3	CASSVGGSSTDTQYF
TRBV7-9	TRBJ2-7	CSSTLLAGGGEQYF
TRBV6-1	TRBJ2-7	CASTPGNSSYEQYF
TRBV5-1	TRBJ2-1	CASSNGRGFPYNEQFF
TRBV5-1	TRBJ2-5	CASSTRTGNQETQYF
TRBV7-9	TRBJ2-5	CASSARGAGSGYF
TRBV5-1	TRBJ2-7	CASRITGGPYEQYF
TRBV19	TRBJ2-7	CASSAGDSSYEQYF
TRBV6-1	TRBJ1-1	CASSAPTGRNTEAFF
TRBV27	TRBJ2-3	CASSLYPPTSGGFTDTQYF
TRBV9	TRBJ2-7	CASSVGLAGATGEQYF
TRBV4-1	TRBJ2-7	CASSPQTLGTPTYEQYF
TRBV5-1	TRBJ2-7	CASSLVRLERYEQYF
TRBV7-9	TRBJ2-7	CASSLGRERMNEQYF
TRBV25-1	TRBJ1-3	CASGVSGGNTIYF
TRBV4-1	TRBJ2-1	CASSQPTSGSRYNEQFF
TRBV18	TRBJ2-3	CASSPSAISTDTQYF
TRBV5-1	TRBJ1-6	CASSLDRGHSPLHF
TRBV6-6	TRBJ2-5	CASSSQGETQYF
TRBV6-1	TRBJ1-3	CASLTLYISGNTIYF
TRBV11-2	TRBJ1-2	CASRYWGVGQSASLYGYTF
TRBV2	TRBJ2-7	CASSERAGLGEQYF
TRBV7-9	TRBJ1-6	CASSRENSPLHF
TRBV2	TRBJ2-7	CASSGAGGSYEQYF
TRBV9	TRBJ1-1	CASSPPRRETEAFF
TRBV7-9	TRBJ2-5	CASSFYYETETQYF
TRBV10-3	TRBJ2-3	CAISDGAGDTQYF
TRBV7-9	TRBJ2-7	CASSLQGANYEQYF
TRBV27	TRBJ2-3	CASSSTGIPDTQYF
TRBV2	TRBJ2-1	CASSEARGGLAGSLGDEQFF
TRBV6-1	TRBJ1-5	CASSEGEGGQPQHF
TRBV7-9	TRBJ2-1	CANTGGSSYNEQFF
TRBV7-2	TRBJ2-1	CASSSSSGTYNEQFF
TRBV5-1	TRBJ2-7	CASSSSQGYEQYF